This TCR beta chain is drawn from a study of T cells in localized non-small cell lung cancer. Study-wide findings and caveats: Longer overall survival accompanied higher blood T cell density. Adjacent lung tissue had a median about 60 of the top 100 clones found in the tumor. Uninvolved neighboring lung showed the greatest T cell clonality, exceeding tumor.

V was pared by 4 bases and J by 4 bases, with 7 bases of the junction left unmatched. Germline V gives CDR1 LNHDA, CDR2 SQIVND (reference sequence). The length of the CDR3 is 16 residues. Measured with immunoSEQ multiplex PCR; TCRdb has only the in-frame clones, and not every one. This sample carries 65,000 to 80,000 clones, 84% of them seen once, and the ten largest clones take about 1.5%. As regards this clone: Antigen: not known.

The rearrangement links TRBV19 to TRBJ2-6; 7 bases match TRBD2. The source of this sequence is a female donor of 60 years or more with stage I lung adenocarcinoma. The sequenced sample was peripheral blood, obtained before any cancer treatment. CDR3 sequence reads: CASSREGNSGANVLTF. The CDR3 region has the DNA TGTGCCAGTAGTAGGGAGGGAAACTCCGGGGCCAACGTCCTGACTTTC.